This record concerns one T cell receptor (beta chain) sequence. Its antigen is currently unknown. The data originate from a study of CD8 T cells in Susac syndrome. Overall study results and limits: Individuals included in the TCR sequencing and HLA analysis were acknowledged by the study to be relatively few in number.

With random hexamers, reverse transcription was performed on about 0.45 to 1 ug of RNA. The CDR3 of TCR beta was amplified by immunoSEQ multiplex PCR across 54 Vbeta and 13 Jbeta. TCRdb redid the calling of the immunoSEQ multiplex PCR reads with MiXCR, one entry per CDR3 protein. Altogether 250,000 to 300,000 distinct CDR3 sequences are present, approximately 85% being singletons, with the ten largest covering approximately 0.11%. This CDR3 comprises 15 residues. V was cut by 3 bases and J by 8 bases, with 20 bases left in between. CD8+ and CD4+ T cells taken from blood had their TCR beta sequenced. The CD8+ and CD4+ T cells were negatively isolated, with the TEMRA cells enriched by FACS.

This receptor was identified in a human donor with multiple sclerosis. The chain has TRBV12-3 or TRBV12-4 and TRBJ2-7; possibly TRBD1 for D (5 bases). The sample consisted of CD8+ T cells from PBMCs. CDR3 sequence: CASSLSLGRVYKQYF. The CDR3 DNA is TGTGCCAGCAGTTTGTCCCTGGGCAGGGTTTACAAGCAGTACTTC.